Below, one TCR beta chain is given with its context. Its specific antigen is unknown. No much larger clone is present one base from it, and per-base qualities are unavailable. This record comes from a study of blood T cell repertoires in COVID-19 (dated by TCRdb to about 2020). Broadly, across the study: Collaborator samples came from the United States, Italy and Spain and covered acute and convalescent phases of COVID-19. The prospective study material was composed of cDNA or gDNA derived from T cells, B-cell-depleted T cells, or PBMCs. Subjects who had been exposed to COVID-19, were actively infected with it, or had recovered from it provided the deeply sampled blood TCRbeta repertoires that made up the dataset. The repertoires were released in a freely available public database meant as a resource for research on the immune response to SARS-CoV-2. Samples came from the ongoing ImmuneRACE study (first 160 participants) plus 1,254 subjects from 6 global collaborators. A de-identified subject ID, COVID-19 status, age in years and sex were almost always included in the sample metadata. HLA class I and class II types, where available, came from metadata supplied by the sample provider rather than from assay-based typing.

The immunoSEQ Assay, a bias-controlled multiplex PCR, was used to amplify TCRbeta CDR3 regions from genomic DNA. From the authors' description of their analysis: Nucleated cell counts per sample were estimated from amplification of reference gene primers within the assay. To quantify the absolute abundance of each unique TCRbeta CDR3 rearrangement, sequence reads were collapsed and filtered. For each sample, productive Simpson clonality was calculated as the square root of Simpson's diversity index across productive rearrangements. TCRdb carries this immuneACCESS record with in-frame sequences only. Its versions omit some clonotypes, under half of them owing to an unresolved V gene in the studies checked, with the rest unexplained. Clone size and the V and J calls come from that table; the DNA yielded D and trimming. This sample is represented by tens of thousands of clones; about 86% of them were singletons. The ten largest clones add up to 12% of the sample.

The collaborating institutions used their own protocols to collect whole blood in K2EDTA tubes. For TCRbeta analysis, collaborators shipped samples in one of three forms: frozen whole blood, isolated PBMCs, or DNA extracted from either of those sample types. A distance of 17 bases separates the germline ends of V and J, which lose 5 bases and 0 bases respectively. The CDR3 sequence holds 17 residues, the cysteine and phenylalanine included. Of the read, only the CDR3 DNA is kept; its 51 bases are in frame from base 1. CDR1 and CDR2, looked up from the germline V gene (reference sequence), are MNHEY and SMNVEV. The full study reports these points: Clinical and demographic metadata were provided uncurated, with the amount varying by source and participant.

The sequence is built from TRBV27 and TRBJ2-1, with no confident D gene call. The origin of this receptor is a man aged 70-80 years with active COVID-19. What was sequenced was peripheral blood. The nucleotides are TGTGCCAGCAGTCCCCCTCGTAGCCGCAGCTCCTACAATGAGCAGTTCTTC. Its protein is CASSPPRSRSSYNEQFF.